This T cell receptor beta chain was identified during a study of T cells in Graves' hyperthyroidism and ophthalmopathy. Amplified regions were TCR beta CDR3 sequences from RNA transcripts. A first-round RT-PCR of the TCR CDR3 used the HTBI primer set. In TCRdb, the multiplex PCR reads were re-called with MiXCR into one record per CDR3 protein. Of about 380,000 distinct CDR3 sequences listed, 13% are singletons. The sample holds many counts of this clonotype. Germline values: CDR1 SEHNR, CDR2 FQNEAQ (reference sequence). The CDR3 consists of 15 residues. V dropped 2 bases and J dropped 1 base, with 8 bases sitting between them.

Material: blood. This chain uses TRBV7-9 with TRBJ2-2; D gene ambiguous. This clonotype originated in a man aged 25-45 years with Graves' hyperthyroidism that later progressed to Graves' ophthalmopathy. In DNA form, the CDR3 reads TGTGCCAGCAGCTTACGACCAGGGAACACCGGGGAGCTGTTTTTT. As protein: CASSLRPGNTGELFF.